The 9 T cell receptor beta chains below come from one sample, sequenced in a study of shared clonotypes between healthy human individuals. Generated by immunoSEQ multiplex PCR, the TCRdb table keeps only in-frame clones and is missing some. Here the sample spans around 300,000 clones, about nine tenths being singletons. Sequenced material: memory CD8+ T cells sorted from blood. Subset of the sample: CD45RO+ cells pooled with CCR7-negative TemRA cells. These receptors were collected from a man aged 18 to 29 in good health.

The chain employs TRBV7-9 and TRBJ2-1; possibly TRBD2 for D (6 bases). V was shortened by 5 bases and J by 0 bases, with 11 bases between the two germline ends. CDR3 length: 15 amino acids. Germline V gene sequence: CDR1 SEHNR, CDR2 FQNEAQ (reference sequence). CDR3 in DNA: TGTGCCAGCAGCCGGGGGTCGAGCTCCTACAATGAGCAGTTCTTC. It specifies CASSRGSSSYNEQFF. Based on the CDR3 plus reference TRBV7-9 and TRBJ2-1, the full variable domain is DTGVSQNPRHKITKRGQNVTFRCDPISEHNRLYWYRQTLGQGPEFLTYFQNEAQLEKSRLLSDRFSAERPKGSFSTLEIQRTEQGDSAMYLCASSRGSSSYNEQFFGPGTRLTVL.

This chain uses TRBV29-1 with TRBJ1-1, with 9 bases that match TRBD1. In germline, CDR1 is SQVTM, CDR2 ANQGSEA. The CDR3 consists of 13 residues. V lost 3 bases and J lost 5; bases outside the gene matches: 4. CDR3 nucleotide sequence: TGCAGCGTTGATCCCGGGACAGGGACTGAAGCTTTCTTT. This sequence encodes CSVDPGTGTEAFF.

About this clone: The same CDR3 also results from other DNA sequences found in this sample. The gene calls are TRBV5-6 and TRBJ2-3; no reliable D call. Germline-derived CDR1 and CDR2 are SGHDT and YYEEEE. The CDR3 is made up of 12 amino acids. Trimming removed 4 bases at V and 2 bases at J, with 5 bases between. The CDR3 loop is CASSQITDTQYF. The CDR3 nucleotides are TGTGCCAGCAGCCAAATCACAGATACGCAGTATTTT.

The chain is built from TRBV14 and TRBJ2-2, with 7 bases fitting TRBD1. CDR3 length: 16 residues. CDR1 SGHDN and CDR2 FVKESK come from the germline V gene. J was trimmed by 7 bases and V by 5 bases; bases with no gene match: 13. The CDR3 sequence: CASSTDRVDYYGELFF. CDR3 bases: TGTGCCAGCAGCACCGACAGGGTCGATTACTACGGGGAGCTGTTTTTT.

This clone has a single count. The chain is built from TRBV28 and TRBJ1-5; weak D call: TRBD1 (5 bases). This CDR3 comprises 13 residues. Germline values: CDR1 MDHEN, CDR2 SYDVKM. With 6 bases removed from V and 6 bases from J, the gap between germline ends came to 12 bases. Here the CDR3 reads CASSPDTAQPQHF. The DNA for the CDR3 is TGTGCCAGCAGCCCGGACACAGCTCAGCCCCAGCATTTT. The full variable domain, in which reference TRBV28 and TRBJ1-5 provide the parts outside the CDR3, is DVKVTQSSRYLVKRTGEKVFLECVQDMDHENMFWYRQDPGLGLRLIYFSYDVKMKEKGDIPEGYSVSREKKERFSLILESASTNQTSMYLCASSPDTAQPQHFGDGTRLSIL.

This rearrangement joins TRBV10-3 to TRBJ2-2; 7 bases line up with TRBD2. Germline CDR1 reads ENHRY; CDR2 reads SYGVKD. V gave up 2 bases and J gave up 11 bases; unmatched junction bases: 11. CDR3 size: 15 residues. This CDR3 is CAISEDASGVGELFF. CDR3 coding DNA: TGTGCCATCAGTGAGGATGCTAGCGGCGTGGGAGAGCTGTTTTTT.

This clone showed up many times. The chain couples TRBV6-6 to TRBJ2-2; 8 nucleotides align to TRBD2. The germline gives CDR1 MNHNY, CDR2 SVGAGI (reference sequence). CDR3 length: 16 residues. Losses at the gene ends were 2 bases for V and 1 base for J; bases not matched to a gene: 3. The CDR3 region has the DNA TGTGCCAGCAGTTACATTCTAGCGGGGAACACCGGGGAGCTGTTTTTT. Amino acids: CASSYILAGNTGELFF.

This chain joins TRBV6-1 and TRBJ2-5; tentatively, D is TRBD2 (6 bases). V lost 3 bases and J 4 bases, leaving 18 bases between the germline ends. Germline CDR1 reads MNHNS; CDR2 reads SASEGT. This CDR3 comprises 16 residues. This CDR3 reads CASSELTGTLGETQYF. The DNA of the CDR3 is TGTGCCAGCAGTGAGCTCACCGGGACTTTAGGAGAGACCCAGTACTTC.

The J gene is TRBJ2-2, the V gene TRBV4-1, with D unresolved. Trimming cost V 0 bases and J 3 bases, with 11 bases left between them. This CDR3 comprises 16 residues. Germline V CDR1 and CDR2: MGHRA, YSYEKL. The CDR3, as DNA: TGCGCCAGCAGCCAAGAGCCCGGTCTGGACACCGGGGAGCTGTTTTTT. This gives the protein CASSQEPGLDTGELFF.